This entry lists 9 T cell receptor beta chains sequenced from one sample in a study of blood T cell repertoires in COVID-19. The data were produced by immunoSEQ multiplex PCR, yet TCRdb's version contains in-frame clones alone and is incomplete. The sample lists about 73,000 clones, over 75% occurring once. What was sequenced was peripheral blood. These receptors all stem from a woman under 30 with acute or convalescent COVID-19.

This rearrangement joins TRBV29-1 to TRBJ1-2; possibly TRBD1 for D (5 bases). V was pared by 4 bases and J by 3 bases, with 9 bases between. Germline-derived CDR1 and CDR2 are SQVTM and ANQGSEA. The CDR3 extends over 12 amino acids. The CDR3 DNA reads as TGCAGCGTTGCGGGGGTGGACTATGGCTACACCTTC. This codes for CSVAGVDYGYTF.

The chain has TRBV30 and TRBJ1-5; unclear D gene. V was cut by 3 bases and J by 0 bases, with 12 bases left in between. The V gene's germline CDR1 is GTSNPN and CDR2 SVGIG (reference sequence). CDR3 size: 15 residues. CDR3 loop: CAWSPTFYSNQPQHF. The CDR3 DNA follows: TGTGCCTGGAGCCCGACATTCTATAGCAATCAGCCCCAGCATTTT.

The chain combines TRBV11-2 with TRBJ2-7; 13 nucleotides line up with TRBD2. Per germline, CDR1 SGHAT and CDR2 FQNNGV. The CDR3 has 19 amino acids. V shed 1 base, J shed 3 bases, and the junction held 12 bases outside the gene matches. CDR3 bases: TGTGCCAGCAGCTTAGTAGGTACTAGCGGGAGGGCTCCGGGCTACGAGCAGTACTTC. Amino acid sequence: CASSLVGTSGRAPGYEQYF.

This clone was detected only once. The V gene is TRBV6-6, the J gene TRBJ2-1; perhaps TRBD1 as D (6 bases). The CDR3 is made up of 14 amino acids. CDR1 and CDR2 from the germline V gene are MNHNY and SVGAGI (reference sequence). Between the trimmed V and J ends, which lost 8 bases and 5 bases, there was a span of 16 bases. The CDR3 sequence: CASQVTGLNNEQFF. The DNA for the CDR3 is TGTGCCAGCCAGGTGACAGGTCTTAACAATGAGCAGTTCTTC.

The chain joins TRBV6-5 to TRBJ2-5; TRBD2 is a possible D gene (5 bases). The CDR3 loop spans 12 amino acids. Trimming took 8 bases from V and 2 from J, leaving 9 bases between them. Germline lookup yields CDR1 MNHEY and CDR2 SVGAGI. The DNA for the CDR3 is TGTGCCAGCTGGACGGGACAAGAGACCCAGTACTTC. Translating it yields CASWTGQETQYF.

The chain carries TRBV5-4 and TRBJ2-3; a weak D match, TRBD2 (6 bases). The CDR3 is 16 residues long. The V and J ends lost 1 base and 1 base respectively, with 13 bases between them. The V gene's germline CDR1 is SGHNT and CDR2 YYREEE (reference sequence). The CDR3 DNA is TGTGCCAGCAGCTTGCCGGGAGCTAGCGGCACAGATACGCAGTATTTT. Translation: CASSLPGASGTDTQYF.

J is TRBJ2-3 and V is TRBV7-9; TRBD2 aligns across 11 bases. CDR1 is SEHNR, CDR2 FQNEAQ, per germline (reference sequence). This CDR3 is 15 amino acids long. After removal of 6 bases from V and 4 bases from J, the junction contained 6 bases not matched to a gene. The CDR3 spells CASRPTSGSPDTQYF. CDR3 nucleotide sequence: TGTGCCAGCAGACCAACTAGCGGGAGCCCAGATACGCAGTATTTT.

V is TRBV11-2 and J is TRBJ1-4; D might be TRBD1 (5 bases). Trimming took 0 bases from V and 0 from J, leaving 8 bases between them. This CDR3 has 16 residues. Germline V gene lookup returns CDR1 SGHAT and CDR2 FQNNGV. The CDR3 is CASSLDAQATNEKLFF. DNA of the CDR3: TGTGCCAGCAGCTTAGATGCACAGGCAACTAATGAAAAACTGTTTTTT.

The chain has TRBV5-6 and TRBJ1-6; D uncertain. CDR1 SGHDT and CDR2 YYEEEE come from the germline V gene. Trimming took 2 bases from V and 7 from J, leaving 13 bases between them. The CDR3 contains 15 residues. CDR3 in amino acids: CASSLDKTVNSPLHF. In nucleotides, the CDR3 is TGTGCCAGCAGCTTAGACAAAACGGTGAATTCACCCCTCCACTTT.